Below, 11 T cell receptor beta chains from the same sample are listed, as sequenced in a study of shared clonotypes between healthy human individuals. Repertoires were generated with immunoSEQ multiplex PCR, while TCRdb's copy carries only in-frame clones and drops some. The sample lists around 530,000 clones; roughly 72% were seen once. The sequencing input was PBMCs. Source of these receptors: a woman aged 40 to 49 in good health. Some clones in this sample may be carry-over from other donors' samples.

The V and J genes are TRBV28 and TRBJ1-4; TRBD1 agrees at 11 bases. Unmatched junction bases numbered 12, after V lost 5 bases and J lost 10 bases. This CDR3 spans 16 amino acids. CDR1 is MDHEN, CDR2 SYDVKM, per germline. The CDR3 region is CASSGDRGENRGKLFF. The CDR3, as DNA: TGTGCCAGCAGTGGGGACAGGGGGGAAAACAGAGGAAAACTGTTTTTT.

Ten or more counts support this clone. The CDR3 sequence is CASRTRTLRGTDTQYF. As DNA, the CDR3 is TGTGCCAGCAGAACCCGGACTCTCAGAGGCACAGATACGCAGTATTTT. The chain carries TRBV2 and TRBJ2-3; TRBD2 might be the D (5 bases). Trimming stripped 6 bases from V and 1 base from J, with 17 bases between. The CDR3 is 16 amino acids. CDR1 and CDR2 (germline): SNHLY, FYNNEI. The entire variable domain, with the rest obtained from reference TRBV2 and TRBJ2-3, is as follows: EPEVTQTPSHQVTQMGQEVILRCVPISNHLYFYWYRQILGQKVEFLVSFYNNEISEKSEIFDDQFSVERPDGSNFTLKIRSTKLEDSAMYFCASRTRTLRGTDTQYFGPGTRLTVL.

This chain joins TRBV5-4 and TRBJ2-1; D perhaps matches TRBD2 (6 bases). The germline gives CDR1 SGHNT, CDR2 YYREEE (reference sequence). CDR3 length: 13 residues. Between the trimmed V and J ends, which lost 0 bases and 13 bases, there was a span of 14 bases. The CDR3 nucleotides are TGTGCCAGCAGCTTGGCCGGAAGGGGAGGACAGTTCTTC. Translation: CASSLAGRGGQFF. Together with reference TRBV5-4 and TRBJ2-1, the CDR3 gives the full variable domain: ETGVTQSPTHLIKTRGQQVTLRCSSQSGHNTVSWYQQALGQGPQFIFQYYREEENGRGNFPPRFSGLQFPNYSSELNVNALELDDSALYLCASSLAGRGGQFFGPGTRLTVL.

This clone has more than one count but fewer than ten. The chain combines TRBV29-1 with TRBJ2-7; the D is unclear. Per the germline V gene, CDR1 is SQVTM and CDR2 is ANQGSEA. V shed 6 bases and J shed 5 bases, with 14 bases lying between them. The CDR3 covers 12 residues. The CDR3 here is CSVSGVSNEQYF. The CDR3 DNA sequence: TGCAGCGTCAGTGGGGTTTCCAACGAGCAGTACTTC.

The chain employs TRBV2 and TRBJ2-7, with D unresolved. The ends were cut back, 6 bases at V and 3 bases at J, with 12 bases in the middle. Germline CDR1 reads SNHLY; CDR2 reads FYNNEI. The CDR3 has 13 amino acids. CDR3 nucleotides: TGTGCCAGCAGGACGACAAGCCTCTACGAGCAGTACTTC. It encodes CASRTTSLYEQYF. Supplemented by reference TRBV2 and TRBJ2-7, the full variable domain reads EPEVTQTPSHQVTQMGQEVILRCVPISNHLYFYWYRQILGQKVEFLVSFYNNEISEKSEIFDDQFSVERPDGSNFTLKIRSTKLEDSAMYFCASRTTSLYEQYFGPGTRLTVT.

The CDR3 region has the DNA TGTGCCAGCCTAACGACAGTGACAGGGGCCACTGAAGCTTTCTTT. Its protein is CASLTTVTGATEAFF. The chain is built from TRBV18 and TRBJ1-1; 8 positions agree with TRBD1. The J segment lost 4 bases and the V segment lost 8 bases, leaving 12 bases of the junction unmatched. Germline V gives CDR1 KGHSH, CDR2 LQKENI. CDR3 length equals 15 residues.

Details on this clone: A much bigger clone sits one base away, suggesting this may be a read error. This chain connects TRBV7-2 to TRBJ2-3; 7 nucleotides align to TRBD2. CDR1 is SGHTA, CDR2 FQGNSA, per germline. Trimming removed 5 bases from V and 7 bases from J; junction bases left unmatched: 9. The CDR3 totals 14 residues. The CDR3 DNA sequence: TGTGCCAGCAGCCTTGGCGGGAGTTCCAATACGCAGTATTTT. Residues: CASSLGGSSNTQYF.

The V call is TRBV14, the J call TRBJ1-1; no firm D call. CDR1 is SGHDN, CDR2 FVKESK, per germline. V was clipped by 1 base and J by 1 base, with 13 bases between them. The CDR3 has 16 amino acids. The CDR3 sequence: CASSQGTGWGNTEAFF. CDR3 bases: TGTGCCAGCAGCCAAGGAACGGGATGGGGGAACACTGAAGCTTTCTTT.

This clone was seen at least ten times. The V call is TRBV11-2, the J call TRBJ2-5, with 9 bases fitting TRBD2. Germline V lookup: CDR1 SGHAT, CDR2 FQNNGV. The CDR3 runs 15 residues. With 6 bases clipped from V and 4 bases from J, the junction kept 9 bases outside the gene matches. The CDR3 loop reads CASSFSGREGETQYF. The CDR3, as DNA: TGTGCCAGCAGTTTTAGCGGGAGAGAGGGAGAGACCCAGTACTTC.

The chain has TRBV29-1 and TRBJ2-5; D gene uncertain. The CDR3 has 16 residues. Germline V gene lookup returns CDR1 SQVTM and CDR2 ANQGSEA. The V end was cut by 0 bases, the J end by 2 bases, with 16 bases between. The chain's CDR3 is CSVEDLVPTEQETQYF. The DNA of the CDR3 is TGCAGCGTTGAAGATCTTGTCCCCACAGAACAAGAGACCCAGTACTTC.

This CDR3 reads CASISADGSEQYF. In DNA form, the CDR3 reads TGTGCCAGCATCTCCGCCGATGGCTCCGAGCAGTACTTC. J is TRBJ2-7 and V is TRBV28; D not resolved. Germline lookup yields CDR1 MDHEN and CDR2 SYDVKM. V was cut by 7 bases and J by 6 bases, with 16 bases left in between. The length of the CDR3 is 13 residues. The whole variable domain, remainder taken from reference TRBV28 and TRBJ2-7, is DVKVTQSSRYLVKRTGEKVFLECVQDMDHENMFWYRQDPGLGLRLIYFSYDVKMKEKGDIPEGYSVSREKKERFSLILESASTNQTSMYLCASISADGSEQYFGPGTRLTVT.